This T cell receptor beta chain was retrieved from a study of T cell repertoires in aging, cancer and after chemotherapy. The CDR3 is made up of 12 amino acids. CDR1 is MNHEY and CDR2 is SVGEGT in the germline V gene. Trimming removed 4 bases at V and 1 base at J, with 3 bases between. In the case of this clonotype: The antigen remains undetermined.

The template was genomic DNA from peripheral blood, not RNA. TRB rearrangements spanning V, D and J were amplified using mixed TRB-A/B primers. TCRdb re-called the multiplex PCR reads through MiXCR, storing one row per CDR3 protein. The profile shows about 9,400 distinct CDR3 sequences, roughly 36% of them singletons. Regarding the study as a whole: Loss of evenness, beyond lost richness, contributed to age-related TCR diversity decline in cancer patients.

The clonotype comes from a human donor in good health. What was sequenced was blood. This rearrangement joins TRBV6-2 or TRBV6-3 to TRBJ2-3; D gene unclear. This CDR3 is CASSSRTDTQYF. CDR3 bases: TGTGCCAGCAGTTCACGCACAGATACGCAGTATTTT.